What follows describes a single TCR beta chain. One base away lies a much larger clone, so this may be a sequencing read error. The data originate from a study of T cell repertoires in aging, cancer and after chemotherapy. Study-level background: Donor ages fell into six groups from 30 or younger up to 70 or older. Roughly 10 million TCR reads made up the full dataset.

Germline V gene data show CDR1 as MNHEY and CDR2 as SVGAGI. CDR3 length equals 16 residues. The template was genomic DNA from peripheral blood, not RNA. TRB rearrangements spanning V, D and J were amplified using mixed TRB-A/B primers. TCRdb redid the calling of the multiplex PCR reads with MiXCR, one entry per CDR3 protein. The sample has 13,000 or so distinct CDR3 sequences, around a quarter seen once; the top ten hold less than 3%. The receptor's source is a human donor in good health. Sample: blood. This sequence joins TRBV6-5 and TRBJ2-1; TRBD1 aligns across 9 bases. In nucleotides, the CDR3 is TGTGCCAGCAGTTACTCTGGGACAGGGAGGTACAATAAGCAGTTCTTC. Translated, it gives CASSYSGTGRYNKQFF.